This T cell receptor beta chain was obtained from a study of T cell changes during pregnancy in multiple sclerosis. Germline V CDR1 and CDR2: SGHVS, FNYEAQ. The CDR3 contains 14 residues. J was trimmed by 6 bases and V by 2 bases; bases with no gene match: 6. Clones were read by immunoSEQ multiplex PCR, and TCRdb kept only the in-frame ones, dropping some. Altogether about 40,000 clones are present, around 89% being singletons, with the ten largest covering roughly 1.2%. This sequence was found in a female donor with multiple sclerosis, enrolled in a pregnancy study. The gene calls are TRBV7-6 and TRBJ2-7, with TRBD2 identical over 8 bases. Sequenced material: CD4+ T cells from peripheral blood mononuclear cells, taken after pregnancy. CDR3 sequence reads: CASSLSGSFAEQYF. The CDR3 nucleotides are TGTGCCAGCAGCTTAAGCGGGAGTTTCGCCGAGCAGTACTTC.